What follows are 29 T cell receptor beta chains derived from one specimen sequenced in a study of T cell responses to AZD1222 COVID-19 vaccine. TCRdb's table, derived via immunoSEQ multiplex PCR, lists solely in-frame clones and lacks some. The sample lists under 170,000 clones, roughly 94% occurring once. Specimen: peripheral blood, collected on day 0 of AZD1222 vaccination. Source of these receptors: an adult in good health.

The rearrangement links TRBV7-9 to TRBJ1-2, with 7 bases aligning to TRBD1. Trimming took 7 bases from V and 3 from J; bases not matched to a gene: 5. Germline CDR1 is SEHNR and CDR2 is FQNEAQ (reference sequence). This CDR3 has 13 amino acids. The CDR3 region is CASTPGQDYGYTF. As DNA, the CDR3 is TGTGCCAGCACTCCCGGACAGGACTATGGCTACACCTTC.

The rearrangement links TRBV30 to TRBJ2-5, with unresolved D. Germline CDR1 GTSNPN, CDR2 SVGIG (reference sequence). With 0 bases removed from V and 4 bases from J, the gap between germline ends came to 3 bases. The CDR3 extends over 11 amino acids. CDR3 nucleotides: TGTGCCTGGAGTGTATCAGAGACCCAGTACTTC. Its translation is CAWSVSETQYF.

The rearrangement links TRBV11-1 to TRBJ1-6; D perhaps matches TRBD1 (5 bases). Germline values: CDR1 SGHAT, CDR2 FQDESV (reference sequence). The CDR3 is made up of 12 amino acids. Trimming shortened V by 5 bases and J by 10 bases, and 9 bases separated the two germline ends. CDR3 sequence reads: CASSPGRSPLHF. CDR3 DNA sequence: TGTGCCAGCAGCCCGGGGCGGTCACCCCTCCACTTT.

This clone was counted once. The rearrangement uses TRBV14 and TRBJ2-1; the D is unclear. Germline V CDR1 and CDR2: SGHDN, FVKESK. V lost 0 bases and J 12 bases, leaving 12 bases between the germline ends. The CDR3 consists of 13 residues. CDR3 sequence reads: CASSQDRLTGQFF. The CDR3 coding sequence is TGTGCCAGCAGCCAAGATCGGCTAACGGGGCAGTTCTTC.

This clone was recorded only once. The rearrangement joins TRBV3-1 (or the pseudogene TRBV3-2) to TRBJ2-5; possible D gene TRBD1, 5 bases. Trimming stripped 3 bases from V and 4 bases from J, with 12 bases between. The CDR3 is 14 residues long. Germline V gene data show CDR1 as LGHDT and CDR2 as YNNKEL (reference sequence). CDR3 sequence (DNA): TGTGCCAGCAGCCAGGGCAGGGTAGGAGAGACCCAGTACTTC. Amino acids: CASSQGRVGETQYF.

V and J are TRBV27 and TRBJ2-1, with 8 bases fitting TRBD2. The germline V gene has CDR1 MNHEY and CDR2 SMNVEV (reference sequence). V was pared by 6 bases and J by 7 bases, with 5 bases of the junction left unmatched. The CDR3 is made up of 13 amino acids. In nucleotides, the CDR3 is TGTGCCAGCAGCTTGGCGGGGGGAAATGAGCAGTTCTTC. Its protein is CASSLAGGNEQFF.

V is TRBV5-1 and J is TRBJ1-3; maybe TRBD1 (5 bases). The CDR3 totals 15 residues. Per germline, CDR1 SGHRS and CDR2 YFSETQ. V was pared by 3 bases and J by 4 bases, with 14 bases between. The CDR3 nucleotides read TGCGCCAGCAGCTGGGGCCCCGGTGGAGGAAACACCATATATTTT. Protein sequence: CASSWGPGGGNTIYF.

The chain combines TRBV29-1 with TRBJ2-5, with D perhaps matching TRBD1 or TRBD2 (6 bases each). The germline gives CDR1 SQVTM, CDR2 ANQGSEA. Trimming removed 3 bases at V and 5 bases at J, with 16 bases between. The CDR3 length is 14 residues. The CDR3 protein is CSVEGGQLAETQYF. The CDR3 DNA is TGCAGCGTTGAGGGAGGACAGCTCGCCGAGACCCAGTACTTC.

The rearrangement joins TRBV12-3 or TRBV12-4 to TRBJ2-3; possibly TRBD1 for D (7 bases). Trimming left V 5 bases short and J 13 bases short, with 16 bases between. The CDR3 extends over 12 amino acids. CDR3 residues: CASSPRTGGKYF. The CDR3 bases are TGTGCCAGCAGTCCCCGGACAGGAGGGAAGTATTTT.

The chain carries TRBV5-8 and TRBJ1-1; possible D gene TRBD1, 5 bases. Germline V CDR1 and CDR2: SGHTS, YDEGEE. The V end was cut by 1 base, the J end by 0 bases, with 10 bases between. The CDR3 sequence is 15 residues long. In DNA form, the CDR3 reads TGTGCCAGCAGCTTGACAGGTTCCATGAACACTGAAGCTTTCTTT. As protein: CASSLTGSMNTEAFF.

The chain carries TRBV6-5 and TRBJ1-6; the D is unclear. V dropped 8 bases and J dropped 8 bases, with 19 bases sitting between them. The CDR3 is 15 residues long. Germline V gives CDR1 MNHEY, CDR2 SVGAGI. CDR3 DNA sequence: TGTGCCAGCGCGCCAGCCAGTAACCAGGATTCACCCCTCCACTTT. This encodes CASAPASNQDSPLHF.

The chain uses TRBV18 and TRBJ1-3; perhaps TRBD1 as D (5 bases). The CDR3 is made up of 14 amino acids. The V end was cut by 4 bases, the J end by 0 bases, with 7 bases between. Germline lookup yields CDR1 KGHSH and CDR2 LQKENI. Here the CDR3 DNA reads TGTGCCAGCTCACAGACAGACTCTGGAAACACCATATATTTT. Protein: CASSQTDSGNTIYF.

This clone was seen once. This chain connects TRBV5-1 to TRBJ1-4; D is possibly TRBD1 (6 bases). This CDR3 is built from 15 residues. The V gene's germline CDR1 is SGHRS and CDR2 YFSETQ. Trimming removed 4 bases at V and 2 bases at J, with 12 bases between. CDR3 bases: TGCGCCAGCAGCCCCAAGAGGGGGACTAATGAAAAACTGTTTTTT. Amino acid sequence: CASSPKRGTNEKLFF.

The J gene is TRBJ2-1, the V gene TRBV5-4, with 10 bases lining up with TRBD2. V shed 4 bases, J shed 5 bases, and the junction held 6 bases outside the gene matches. The CDR3 length is 15 residues. Germline CDR1 SGHNT, CDR2 YYREEE (reference sequence). The CDR3 nucleotides read TGTGCCAGCAGCCAGACTAGCGGGTCCCACAATGAGCAGTTCTTC. Its protein is CASSQTSGSHNEQFF.

This clone showed up just a few times. The chain carries TRBV2 and TRBJ1-6; no clear D. Trimming removed 4 bases at V and 9 bases at J, with 4 bases between. The CDR3 has 11 residues. CDR1 and CDR2 from the germline V gene are SNHLY and FYNNEI. The CDR3 region is CASSVGSPLHF. DNA for the CDR3: TGTGCCAGCAGTGTGGGTTCACCCCTCCACTTT.

This chain connects TRBV5-4 to TRBJ2-3; D gene uncertain. The CDR3 spans 14 residues. V was cut by 4 bases and J by 1 base, with 10 bases left in between. Germline V gene lookup returns CDR1 SGHNT and CDR2 YYREEE (reference sequence). DNA for the CDR3: TGTGCCAGCAGCCAAGACGGGCGCACAGATACGCAGTATTTT. Protein product: CASSQDGRTDTQYF.

J is TRBJ1-5 and V is TRBV7-2; D is possibly TRBD1 (6 bases). The germline V gene has CDR1 SGHTA and CDR2 FQGNSA. The V and J ends lost 5 bases and 6 bases respectively, with 11 bases between them. The CDR3 extends over 13 amino acids. CDR3 sequence reads: CASSTRTAQPQHF. In DNA, the CDR3 is TGTGCCAGCAGCACCCGGACAGCTCAGCCCCAGCATTTT. Variable domain in full (rest from reference TRBV7-2 and TRBJ1-5): GAGVSQSPSNKVTEKGKDVELRCDPISGHTALYWYRQSLGQGLEFLIYFQGNSAPDKSGLPSDRFSAERTGGSVSTLTIQRTQQEDSAVYLCASSTRTAQPQHFGDGTRLSIL.

This clone was picked up one time. The chain combines TRBV3-1 (or the pseudogene TRBV3-2) with TRBJ2-3, with 10 bases aligning to TRBD2. V lost 1 base and J lost 3; bases outside the gene matches: 7. This CDR3 is 17 amino acids long. Germline values: CDR1 LGHDT, CDR2 YNNKEL (reference sequence). The CDR3: CASSQGLAGVRTDTQYF. CDR3 in DNA: TGTGCCAGCAGCCAAGGGCTAGCGGGAGTAAGGACAGATACGCAGTATTTT.

This clone came up once. The rearrangement uses TRBV7-3 and TRBJ2-1; TRBD2 matches 11 bases. V was pared by 4 bases and J by 3 bases, with 8 bases of the junction left unmatched. Per the germline V gene, CDR1 is SGHTA and CDR2 is FQGTGA. CDR3 length: 17 residues. CDR3 coding DNA: TGTGCCAGCAGCTCAGACAATCTAGCGGGGGGCTACAATGAGCAGTTCTTC. This translates into CASSSDNLAGGYNEQFF.

The chain couples TRBV15 to TRBJ1-4; 8 positions match TRBD1. V lost 5 bases and J lost 4; bases outside the gene matches: 6. CDR1 and CDR2 from the germline V gene are LNHNV and YYDKDF (reference sequence). The CDR3 consists of 15 residues. DNA of the CDR3: TGTGCCACCAGCGAAGACAGGGGAATTAATGAAAAACTGTTTTTT. Protein: CATSEDRGINEKLFF. Full variable domain (rest looked up from reference TRBV15 and TRBJ1-4): DAMVIQNPRYQVTQFGKPVTLSCSQTLNHNVMYWYQQKSSQAPKLLFHYYDKDFNNEADTPDNFQSRRPNTSFCFLDIRSPGLGDTAMYLCATSEDRGINEKLFFGSGTQLSVL.

This sequence joins TRBV19 and TRBJ2-7; TRBD2 matches at 9 bases. This CDR3 contains 13 residues. Germline trimming cut 5 bases from V and 5 bases from J; bases unmatched to any gene: 4. Germline CDR1 and CDR2: LNHDA and SQIVND (reference sequence). The CDR3 nucleotides read TGTGCCAGTAGTGTGGTAGCGGGGGACGAGCAGTACGTC. It codes for CASSVVAGDEQYV.

The chain couples TRBV4-1 to TRBJ1-5; D is possibly TRBD1 (5 bases). CDR1 is MGHRA and CDR2 is YSYEKL in the germline V gene. The CDR3 is made up of 19 amino acids. Trimming shortened V by 3 bases and J by 1 base, and 22 bases separated the two germline ends. CDR3 nucleotides: TGCGCCAGCAGCCAGGACCCGCTTCCAGGGATTAGCAGCAATCAGCCCCAGCATTTT. Translation: CASSQDPLPGISSNQPQHF.

The rearrangement links TRBV15 to TRBJ2-3, with D uncertain. The CDR3 has 14 amino acids. CDR1 is LNHNV and CDR2 is YYDKDF in the germline V gene (reference sequence). V was shortened by 1 base and J by 6 bases, with 11 bases between the two germline ends. The CDR3 region has the DNA TGTGCCACCAGCAGAGTTTCGGGCGTGGATACGCAGTATTTT. Translation gives CATSRVSGVDTQYF.

This chain links TRBV5-1 with TRBJ2-3; D tentatively fits TRBD1 or TRBD2 (5 bases each). The CDR3 sequence is 14 residues long. Germline V lookup: CDR1 SGHRS, CDR2 YFSETQ. Trimming cost V 7 bases and J 4 bases, with 16 bases left between them. CDR3 in amino acids: CASRGPDNADTQYF. The CDR3 DNA follows: TGCGCCAGCCGGGGCCCCGACAACGCAGATACGCAGTATTTT.

This chain uses TRBV6-5 with TRBJ1-3; D is unclear. CDR1 and CDR2 from the germline V gene are MNHEY and SVGAGI. Trimming shortened V by 5 bases and J by 1 base, and 6 bases separated the two germline ends. The CDR3 spans 13 residues. The CDR3 DNA is TGTGCCAGCAGTCTCCAGTCTGGAAACACCATATATTTT. This codes for CASSLQSGNTIYF.

This rearrangement joins TRBV19 to TRBJ1-5, with 8 bases matching TRBD1. Germline V gene data show CDR1 as LNHDA and CDR2 as SQIVND (reference sequence). CDR3 length: 17 amino acids. With 5 bases clipped from V and 2 bases from J, the junction kept 11 bases outside the gene matches. CDR3 sequence: CASSQDRASWGNQPQHF. DNA of the CDR3: TGTGCCAGTAGTCAGGACAGGGCTAGCTGGGGCAATCAGCCCCAGCATTTT.

The chain is built from TRBV24-1 and TRBJ2-1; 12 positions agree with TRBD2. Germline-derived CDR1 and CDR2 are KGHDR and SFDVKD. This CDR3 region has 18 residues. V lost 1 base to trimming and J lost 8 bases; unmatched junction nucleotides: 11. The CDR3 here is CATSDFGLAGWIGDEQFF. CDR3 DNA sequence: TGTGCCACCAGTGATTTCGGACTAGCGGGATGGATAGGGGATGAGCAGTTCTTC.

V usage is TRBV28 and J usage is TRBJ1-1, with D unresolved. Germline V CDR1 and CDR2: MDHEN, SYDVKM. This CDR3 has 12 amino acids. V shed 5 bases and J shed 0 bases, with 4 bases lying between them. CDR3 region: CASSLMNTEAFF. The CDR3 DNA follows: TGTGCCAGCAGTCTGATGAACACTGAAGCTTTCTTT. Supplemented by reference TRBV28 and TRBJ1-1, the full variable domain reads DVKVTQSSRYLVKRTGEKVFLECVQDMDHENMFWYRQDPGLGLRLIYFSYDVKMKEKGDIPEGYSVSREKKERFSLILESASTNQTSMYLCASSLMNTEAFFGQGTRLTVV.

This clone appeared once. The genes are TRBV7-9 and TRBJ2-7; TRBD2 is a possible D gene (5 bases). CDR1 is SEHNR and CDR2 is FQNEAQ in the germline V gene (reference sequence). With 2 bases removed from V and 2 bases from J, the gap between germline ends came to 7 bases. CDR3 length: 13 residues. In DNA, the CDR3 is TGTGCCAGCAGCTTACCCGGGACCTACGAGCAGTACGTC. Translating it yields CASSLPGTYEQYV.